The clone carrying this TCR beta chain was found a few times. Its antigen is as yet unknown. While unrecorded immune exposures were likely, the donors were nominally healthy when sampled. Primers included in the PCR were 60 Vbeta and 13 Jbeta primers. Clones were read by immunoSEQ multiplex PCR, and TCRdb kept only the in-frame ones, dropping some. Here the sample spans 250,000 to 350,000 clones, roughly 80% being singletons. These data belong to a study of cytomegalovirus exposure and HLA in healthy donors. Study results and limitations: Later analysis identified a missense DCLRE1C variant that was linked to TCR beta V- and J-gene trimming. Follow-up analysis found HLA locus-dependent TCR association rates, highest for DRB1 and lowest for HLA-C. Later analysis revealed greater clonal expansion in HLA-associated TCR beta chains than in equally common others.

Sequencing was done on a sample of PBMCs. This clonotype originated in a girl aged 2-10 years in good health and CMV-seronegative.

The CDR3, as DNA: TGTGCCATAAGAGTCGCAGGGGGGAGGAACATTCAGTACTTC. Protein product: CAIRVAGGRNIQYF. The chain links TRBV28 to TRBJ2-4, with D possibly TRBD1 on 7 matching bases. V was shortened by 10 bases and J by 7 bases, with 20 bases between the two germline ends. The CDR3 covers 14 residues. CDR1 and CDR2 (germline): MDHEN, SYDVKM.